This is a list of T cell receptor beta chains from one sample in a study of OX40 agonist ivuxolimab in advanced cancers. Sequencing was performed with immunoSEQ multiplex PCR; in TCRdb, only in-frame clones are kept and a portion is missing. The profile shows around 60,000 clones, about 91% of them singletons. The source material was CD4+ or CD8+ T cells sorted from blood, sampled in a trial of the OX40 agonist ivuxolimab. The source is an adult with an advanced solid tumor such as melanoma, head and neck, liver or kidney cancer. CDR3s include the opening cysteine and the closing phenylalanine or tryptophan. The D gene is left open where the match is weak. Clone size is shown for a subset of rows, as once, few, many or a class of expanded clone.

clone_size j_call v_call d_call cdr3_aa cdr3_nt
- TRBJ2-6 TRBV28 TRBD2 CASSLFSSGRTRGANVLTF TGTGCCAGCAGTTTATTTTCTAGCGGGAGGACTCGGGGGGCCAACGTCCTGACTTTC
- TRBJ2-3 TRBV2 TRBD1 CASSEMTGGPDTQYF TGTGCCAGCAGTGAGATGACAGGGGGGCCAGATACGCAGTATTTT
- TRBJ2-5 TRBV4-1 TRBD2 CASSRTGGLEETQYF TGCGCCAGCAGCCGAACGGGGGGATTGGAAGAGACCCAGTACTTC
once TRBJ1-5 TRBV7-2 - CASSYTGILGQPQHF TGTGCCAGCAGCTACACAGGGATCCTTGGGCAGCCCCAGCATTTT
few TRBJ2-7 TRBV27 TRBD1 CASMGQPSYEQYF TGTGCCAGCATGGGACAGCCCTCCTACGAGCAGTACTTC
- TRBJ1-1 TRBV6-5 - CASRTTRAEAFF TGTGCCAGCAGAACCACGAGGGCTGAAGCTTTCTTT
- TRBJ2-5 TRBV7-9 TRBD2 CASSFRAGYQETQYF TGTGCCAGCAGCTTTCGAGCGGGGTACCAAGAGACCCAGTACTTC
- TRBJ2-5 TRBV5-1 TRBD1 CASSLGGTGYQETQYF TGCGCCAGCAGCTTGGGCGGGACAGGGTACCAAGAGACCCAGTACTTC
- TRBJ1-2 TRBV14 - CASSQLVGRTNYGYTF TGTGCCAGCAGCCAACTAGTGGGCAGAACTAACTATGGCTACACCTTC
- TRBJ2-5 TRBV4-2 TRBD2 CASSSSPLLAGEGKETQYF TGTGCCAGCAGCTCCTCCCCCCTACTAGCGGGAGAGGGAAAAGAGACCCAGTACTTC
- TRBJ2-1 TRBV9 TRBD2 CASSVAASGSKYEQFF TGTGCCAGCAGCGTAGCGGCTAGCGGGAGTAAATATGAGCAGTTCTTC
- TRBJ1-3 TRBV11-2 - CASTPSGNTIYF TGTGCCAGCACCCCCTCTGGAAACACCATATATTTT
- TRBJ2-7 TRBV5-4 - CASSLGLGEQYF TGTGCCAGCAGCTTGGGTCTGGGCGAGCAGTACTTC
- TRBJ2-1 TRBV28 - CASSFLESAYNEQFF TGTGCCAGCAGTTTCCTGGAATCGGCCTACAATGAGCAGTTCTTC
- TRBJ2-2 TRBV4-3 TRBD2 CASSQEIVGRADTGELFF TGCGCCAGCAGCCAAGAGATCGTCGGGAGGGCCGACACCGGGGAGCTGTTTTTT
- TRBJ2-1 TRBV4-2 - CASSQVGEQFF TGTGCCAGCAGCCAAGTCGGAGAGCAGTTCTTC
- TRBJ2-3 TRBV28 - CASSSPSRHHIGTDTQYF TGTGCCAGCAGTTCCCCCTCCCGACACCACATAGGAACAGATACGCAGTATTTT
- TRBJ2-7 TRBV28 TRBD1 CASKPTGQGVEQYF TGTGCCAGCAAGCCCACGGGACAGGGGGTCGAGCAGTACTTC
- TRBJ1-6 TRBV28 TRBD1 CASSSGTGGYSPLHF TGTGCCAGCAGTTCCGGGACAGGGGGCTATTCACCCCTCCACTTT
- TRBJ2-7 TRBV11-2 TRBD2 CASSLGSGTRAVEQYF TGTGCCAGCAGCTTGGGCTCCGGGACTAGGGCGGTCGAGCAGTACTTC
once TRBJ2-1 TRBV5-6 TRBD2 CASSFTSGMYNEQFF TGTGCCAGCAGCTTCACTAGCGGGATGTACAATGAGCAGTTCTTC
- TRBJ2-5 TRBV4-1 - CASSQGPYQETQYF TGCGCCAGCAGCCAGGGGCCGTACCAAGAGACCCAGTACTTC
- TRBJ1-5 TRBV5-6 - CASSLAGRYSNQPQHF TGTGCCAGCAGCTTGGCCGGCAGGTATAGCAATCAGCCCCAGCATTTT